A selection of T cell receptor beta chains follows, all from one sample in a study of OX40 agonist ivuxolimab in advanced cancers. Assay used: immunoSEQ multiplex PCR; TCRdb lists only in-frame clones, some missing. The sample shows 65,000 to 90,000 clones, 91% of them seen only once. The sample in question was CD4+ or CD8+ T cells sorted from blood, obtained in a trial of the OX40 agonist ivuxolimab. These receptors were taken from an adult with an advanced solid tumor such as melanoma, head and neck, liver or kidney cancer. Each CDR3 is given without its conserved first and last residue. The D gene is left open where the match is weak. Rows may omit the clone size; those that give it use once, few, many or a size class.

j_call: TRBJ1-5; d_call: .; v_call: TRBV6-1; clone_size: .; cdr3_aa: ASSVTGYSNQPQH
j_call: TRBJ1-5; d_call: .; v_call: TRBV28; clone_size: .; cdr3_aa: ASSLEGGFVNQPQH
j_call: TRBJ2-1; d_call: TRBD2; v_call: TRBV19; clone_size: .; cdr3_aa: ASSLLAGGPNEQF
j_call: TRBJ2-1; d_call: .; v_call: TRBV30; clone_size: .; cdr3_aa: AWSPPANEQF
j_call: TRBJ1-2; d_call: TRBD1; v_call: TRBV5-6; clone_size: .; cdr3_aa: ASSRRDSSNYGYT
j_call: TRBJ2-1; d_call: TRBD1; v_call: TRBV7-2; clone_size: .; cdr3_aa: ASSPQGSYNEQF
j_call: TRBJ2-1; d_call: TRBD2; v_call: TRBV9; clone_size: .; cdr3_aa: ASSPSGVPYNEQF
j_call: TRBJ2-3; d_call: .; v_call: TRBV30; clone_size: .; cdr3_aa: AWSVMGGGGTDTQY
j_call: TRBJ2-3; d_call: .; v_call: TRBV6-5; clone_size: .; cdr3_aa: ATQDLPRTDTQY
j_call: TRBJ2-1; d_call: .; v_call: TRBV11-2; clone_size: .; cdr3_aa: ASSVGEQF
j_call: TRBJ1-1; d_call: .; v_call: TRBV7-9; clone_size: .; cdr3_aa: ASSGGYTEAF
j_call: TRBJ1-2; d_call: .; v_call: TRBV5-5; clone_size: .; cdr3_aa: ASSFRWESNYGYT
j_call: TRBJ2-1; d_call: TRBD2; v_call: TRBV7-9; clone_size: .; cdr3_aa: ASSSPATSGYNEQF
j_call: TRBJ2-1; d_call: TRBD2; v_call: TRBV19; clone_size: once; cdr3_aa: ASSRGLAGSPLNEQF
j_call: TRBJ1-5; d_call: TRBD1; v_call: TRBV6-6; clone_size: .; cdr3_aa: ASSYSTGYSNQPQH
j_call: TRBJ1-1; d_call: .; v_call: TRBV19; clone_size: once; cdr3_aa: ASSSPYKGITEAF
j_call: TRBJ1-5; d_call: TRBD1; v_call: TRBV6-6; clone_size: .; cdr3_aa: ASSQQGYSNQPQH
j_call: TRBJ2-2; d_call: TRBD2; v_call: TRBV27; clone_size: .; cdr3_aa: ASSGLAGGQGGELF
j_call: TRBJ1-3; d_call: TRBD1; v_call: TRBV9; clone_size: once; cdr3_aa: ASSGADRGVPGNTIY
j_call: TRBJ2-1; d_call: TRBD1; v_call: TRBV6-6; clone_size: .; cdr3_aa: ASSYSQTGYNEQF
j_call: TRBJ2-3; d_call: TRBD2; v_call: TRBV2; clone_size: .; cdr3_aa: ASSLLQSSGTVAQY
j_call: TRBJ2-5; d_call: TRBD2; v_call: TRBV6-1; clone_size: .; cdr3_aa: ASSEWGLAGGMKETQY
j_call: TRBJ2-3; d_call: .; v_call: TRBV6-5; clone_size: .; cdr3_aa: ASSYYYTDTQY
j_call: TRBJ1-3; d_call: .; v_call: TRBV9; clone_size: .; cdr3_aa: ASSVGREWFEGNTIY
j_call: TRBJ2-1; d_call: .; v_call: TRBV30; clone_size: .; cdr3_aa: AWSHIASSEQF
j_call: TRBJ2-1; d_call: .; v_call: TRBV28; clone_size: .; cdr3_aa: ASSFVGDYNEQF
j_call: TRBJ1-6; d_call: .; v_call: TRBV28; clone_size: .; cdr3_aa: ASSFVERWMINSPLH
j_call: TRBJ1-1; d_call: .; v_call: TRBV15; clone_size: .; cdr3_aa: ATSNAGTRGTEAF
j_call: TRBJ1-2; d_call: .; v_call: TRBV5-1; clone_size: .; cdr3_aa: ASSLEAMAHGYT
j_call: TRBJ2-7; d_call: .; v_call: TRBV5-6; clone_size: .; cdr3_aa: ASRRDSYEQY
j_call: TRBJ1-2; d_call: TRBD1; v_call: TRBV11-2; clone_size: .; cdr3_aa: ASSLIQGAQDGYT
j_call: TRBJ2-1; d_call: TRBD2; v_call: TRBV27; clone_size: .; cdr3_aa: ASNLAGGTYNEQF
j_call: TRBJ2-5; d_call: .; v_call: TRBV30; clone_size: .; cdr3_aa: AWSVLKTQY
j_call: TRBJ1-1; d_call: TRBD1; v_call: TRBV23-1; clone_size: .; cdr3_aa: AIRQGTVNTEAF
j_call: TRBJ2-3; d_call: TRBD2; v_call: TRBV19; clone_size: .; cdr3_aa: ASAGGRLSTDTQY